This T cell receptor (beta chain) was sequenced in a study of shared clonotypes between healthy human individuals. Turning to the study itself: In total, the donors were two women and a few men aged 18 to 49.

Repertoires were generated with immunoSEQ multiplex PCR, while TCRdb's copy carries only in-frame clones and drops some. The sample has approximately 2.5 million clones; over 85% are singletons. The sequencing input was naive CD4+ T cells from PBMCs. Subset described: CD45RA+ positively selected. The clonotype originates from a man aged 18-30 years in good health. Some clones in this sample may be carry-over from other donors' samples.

Written as DNA, the CDR3 is TGTGCCACCTCCCCCGGGGGGGCTTTAGAGACCCAGTACTTC. Its translation: CATSPGGALETQYF. J is TRBJ2-5 and V is TRBV28; 8 bases line up with TRBD2. The CDR3 is 14 residues long. Germline V gives CDR1 MDHEN, CDR2 SYDVKM. V lost 10 bases to trimming and J lost 4 bases; unmatched junction nucleotides: 11.